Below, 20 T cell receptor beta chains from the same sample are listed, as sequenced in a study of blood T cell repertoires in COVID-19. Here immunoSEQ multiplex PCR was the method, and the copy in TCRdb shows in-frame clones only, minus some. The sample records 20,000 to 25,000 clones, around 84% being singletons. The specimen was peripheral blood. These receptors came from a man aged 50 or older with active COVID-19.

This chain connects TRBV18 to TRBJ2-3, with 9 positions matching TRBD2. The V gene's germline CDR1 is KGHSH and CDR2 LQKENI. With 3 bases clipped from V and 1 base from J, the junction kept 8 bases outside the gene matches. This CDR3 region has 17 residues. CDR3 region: CASSPVSGGVGTDTQYF. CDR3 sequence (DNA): TGTGCCAGCTCACCTGTTAGCGGGGGAGTTGGCACAGATACGCAGTATTTT.

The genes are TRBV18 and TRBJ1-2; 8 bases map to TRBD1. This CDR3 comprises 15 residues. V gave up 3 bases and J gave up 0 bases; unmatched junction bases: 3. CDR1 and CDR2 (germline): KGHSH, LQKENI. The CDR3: CASSPGQGTNYGYTF. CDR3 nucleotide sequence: TGTGCCAGCTCACCCGGACAGGGTACTAACTATGGCTACACCTTC.

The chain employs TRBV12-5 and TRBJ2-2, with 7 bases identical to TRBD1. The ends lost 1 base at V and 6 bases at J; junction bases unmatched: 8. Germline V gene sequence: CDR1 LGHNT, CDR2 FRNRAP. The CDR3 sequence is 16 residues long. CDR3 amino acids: CASGLEQGSMSGELFF. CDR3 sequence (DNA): TGTGCTAGTGGTTTGGAACAGGGGTCCATGTCCGGGGAGCTGTTTTTT.

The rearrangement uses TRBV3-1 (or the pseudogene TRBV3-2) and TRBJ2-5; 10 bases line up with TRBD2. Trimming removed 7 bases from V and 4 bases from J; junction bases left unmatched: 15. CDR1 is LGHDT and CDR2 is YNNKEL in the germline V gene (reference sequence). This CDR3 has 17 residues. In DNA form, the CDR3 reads TGTGCCAGCACAGGTAGCCTAGCGGGGGTTGGGGGAGAGACCCAGTACTTC. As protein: CASTGSLAGVGGETQYF.

The CDR3 protein is CASSLGRDRGFGTQYF. CDR3 bases: TGTGCCAGCAGTTTAGGCCGCGACAGGGGGTTCGGTACGCAGTATTTT. V gene TRBV27 combines with J gene TRBJ2-3; 9 bases align to TRBD1. V shed 2 bases and J 8 bases; nucleotides not matched to a gene: 11. Per germline, CDR1 MNHEY and CDR2 SMNVEV (reference sequence). The CDR3 extends over 16 amino acids.

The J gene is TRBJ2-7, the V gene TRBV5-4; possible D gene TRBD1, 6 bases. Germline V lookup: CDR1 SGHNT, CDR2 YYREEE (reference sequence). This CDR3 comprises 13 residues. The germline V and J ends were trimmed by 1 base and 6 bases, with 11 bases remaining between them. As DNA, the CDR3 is TGTGCCAGCAGCTTGACAGGGTCCGCCGAGCAGTACTTC. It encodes CASSLTGSAEQYF.

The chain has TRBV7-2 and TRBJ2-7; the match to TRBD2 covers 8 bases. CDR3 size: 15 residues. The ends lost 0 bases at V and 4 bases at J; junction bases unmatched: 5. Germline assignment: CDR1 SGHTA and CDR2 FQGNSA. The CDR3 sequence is CASSLASGVSYEQYF. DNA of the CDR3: TGTGCCAGCAGCTTAGCTAGCGGGGTTTCTTACGAGCAGTACTTC.

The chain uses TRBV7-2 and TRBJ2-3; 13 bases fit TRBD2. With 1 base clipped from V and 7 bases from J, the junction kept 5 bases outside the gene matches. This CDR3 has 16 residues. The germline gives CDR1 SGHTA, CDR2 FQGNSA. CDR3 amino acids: CASSLGLAGGLNTQYF. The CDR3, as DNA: TGTGCCAGCAGCTTAGGACTAGCGGGGGGCCTGAATACGCAGTATTTT.

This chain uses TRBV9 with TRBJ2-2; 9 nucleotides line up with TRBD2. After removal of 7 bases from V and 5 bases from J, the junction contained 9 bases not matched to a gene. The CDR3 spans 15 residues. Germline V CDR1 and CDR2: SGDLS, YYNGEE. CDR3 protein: CASGKASGATGELFF. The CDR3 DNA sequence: TGTGCCAGCGGGAAAGCTAGCGGGGCAACCGGGGAGCTGTTTTTT. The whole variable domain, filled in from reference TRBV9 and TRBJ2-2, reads DSGVTQTPKHLITATGQRVTLRCSPRSGDLSVYWYQQSLDQGLQFLIQYYNGEERAKGNILERFSAQQFPDLHSELNLSSLELGDSALYFCASGKASGATGELFFGEGSRLTVL.

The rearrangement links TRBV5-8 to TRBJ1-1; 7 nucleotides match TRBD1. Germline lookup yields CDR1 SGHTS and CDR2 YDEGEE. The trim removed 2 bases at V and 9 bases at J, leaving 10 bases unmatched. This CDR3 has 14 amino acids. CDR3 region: CASSLNGGGRKAFF. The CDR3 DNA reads TGTGCCAGCAGCTTAAATGGAGGGGGCCGGAAAGCTTTCTTT.

The CDR3, as DNA: TGTGCCAGCAGCCTATCGGGGACAGCCAGCATGAACACTGAAGCTTTCTTT. Its protein is CASSLSGTASMNTEAFF. This chain connects TRBV11-2 to TRBJ1-1; 7 bases agree with TRBD1. CDR3 length equals 17 residues. Looked up from germline, CDR1 is SGHAT and CDR2 is FQNNGV. Losses at the gene ends were 5 bases for V and 0 bases for J; bases not matched to a gene: 12.

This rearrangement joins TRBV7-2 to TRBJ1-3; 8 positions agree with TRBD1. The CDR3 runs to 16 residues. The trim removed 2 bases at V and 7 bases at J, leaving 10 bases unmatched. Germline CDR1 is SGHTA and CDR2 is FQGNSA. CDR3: CASSLPSGQVVNTIYF. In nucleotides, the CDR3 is TGTGCCAGCAGCTTACCCTCGGGACAGGTTGTGAACACCATATATTTT.

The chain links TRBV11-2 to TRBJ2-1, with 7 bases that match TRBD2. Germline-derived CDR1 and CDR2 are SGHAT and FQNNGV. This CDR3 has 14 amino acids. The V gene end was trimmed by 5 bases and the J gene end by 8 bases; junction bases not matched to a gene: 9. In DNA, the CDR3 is TGTGCCAGCAGCCGATTGGGGGGGAACCATGAGCAGTTCTTC. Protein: CASSRLGGNHEQFF.

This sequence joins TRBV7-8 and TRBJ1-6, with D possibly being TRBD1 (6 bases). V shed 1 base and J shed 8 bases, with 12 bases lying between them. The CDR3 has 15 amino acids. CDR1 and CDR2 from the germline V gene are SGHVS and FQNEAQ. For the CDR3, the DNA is TGTGCCAGCAGCTTAGTGGGGGGGCTTCATTCACCCCTCCACTTT. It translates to CASSLVGGLHSPLHF.

Written as DNA, the CDR3 is TGTGCCAGCAGCCTCCGGGACAGCTACGAGCAGTACTTC. Translation gives CASSLRDSYEQYF. V usage is TRBV5-5 and J usage is TRBJ2-7; 7 nucleotides match TRBD1. V dropped 4 bases and J dropped 3; count of bases not matched to a gene: 4. This CDR3 is 13 amino acids long. From germline, CDR1 is SGHKS and CDR2 YYEKEE (reference sequence).

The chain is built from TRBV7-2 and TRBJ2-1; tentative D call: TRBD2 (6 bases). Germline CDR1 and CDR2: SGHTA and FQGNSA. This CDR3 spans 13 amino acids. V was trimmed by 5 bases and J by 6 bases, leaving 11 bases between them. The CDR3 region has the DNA TGTGCCAGCAGCCAGGGACTCCTCAATGAGCAGTTCTTC. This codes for CASSQGLLNEQFF. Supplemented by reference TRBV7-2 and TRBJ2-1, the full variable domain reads GAGVSQSPSNKVTEKGKDVELRCDPISGHTALYWYRQSLGQGLEFLIYFQGNSAPDKSGLPSDRFSAERTGGSVSTLTIQRTQQEDSAVYLCASSQGLLNEQFFGPGTRLTVL.

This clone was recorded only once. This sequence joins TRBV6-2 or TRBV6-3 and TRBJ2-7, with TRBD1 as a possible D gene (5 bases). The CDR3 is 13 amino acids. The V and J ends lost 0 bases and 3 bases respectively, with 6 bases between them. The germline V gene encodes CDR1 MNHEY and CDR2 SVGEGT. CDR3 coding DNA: TGTGCCAGCAGTTACTCAGGGGACTACGAGCAGTACTTC. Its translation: CASSYSGDYEQYF.

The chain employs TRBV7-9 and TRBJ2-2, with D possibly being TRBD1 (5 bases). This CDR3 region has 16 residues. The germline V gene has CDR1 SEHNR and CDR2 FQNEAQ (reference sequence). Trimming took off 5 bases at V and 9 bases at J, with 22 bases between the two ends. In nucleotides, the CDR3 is TGTGCCAGCAGCGCCGAGGTGCAGGGTGATTTCCGGGAGCTGTTTTTT. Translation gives CASSAEVQGDFRELFF.

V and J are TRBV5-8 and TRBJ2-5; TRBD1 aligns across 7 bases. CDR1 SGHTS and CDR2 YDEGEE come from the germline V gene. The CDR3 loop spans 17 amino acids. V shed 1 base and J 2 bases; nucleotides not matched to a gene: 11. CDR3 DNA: TGTGCCAGCAGCTTGCCTCCCACAGGGGCTTCGCAAGAGACCCAGTACTTC. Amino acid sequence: CASSLPPTGASQETQYF.

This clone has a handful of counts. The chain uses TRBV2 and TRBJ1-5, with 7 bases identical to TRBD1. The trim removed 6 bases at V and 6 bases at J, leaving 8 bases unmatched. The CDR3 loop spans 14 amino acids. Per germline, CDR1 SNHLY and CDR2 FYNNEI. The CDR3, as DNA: TGTGCCAGCAGGTCCCCCAGGGGGAGTCAGCCCCAGCATTTT. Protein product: CASRSPRGSQPQHF.